Described below is a single TCR beta chain sequence and its context. The protocol was immunoSEQ multiplex PCR, while the TCRdb copy is restricted to in-frame clones and leaves out a portion. Of about 130,000 clones in the sample, over 85% are singletons; the top ten hold approximately 3.1%. The data belong to a study of T cell responses to AZD1222 COVID-19 vaccine. Looking at the study overall: Investigators merged groups given second doses at roughly 4 or roughly 12 weeks.

The CDR3 is 13 amino acids. V was trimmed by 5 bases and J by 5 bases, leaving 9 bases between them. Germline V gene data show CDR1 as MNHEY and CDR2 as SMNVEV (reference sequence). Sequenced material: peripheral blood, taken on day 0 of AZD1222 vaccination. The source is an adult in good health. The chain employs TRBV27 and TRBJ2-2; D ambiguous. The CDR3 loop reads CASSPTSTGELFF. The DNA for the CDR3 is TGTGCCAGCAGTCCAACATCTACCGGGGAGCTGTTTTTT.